This TCR beta chain derives from a study of blood T cell repertoires in COVID-19. Data came from immunoSEQ multiplex PCR; TCRdb stores just in-frame clones and leaves some out. The sample carries roughly 54,000 clones, about nine tenths recorded once. Germline assignment: CDR1 SGHAT and CDR2 FQNNGV. V was clipped by 4 bases and J by 0 bases, with 11 bases between them. The CDR3 extends over 15 amino acids. The chain is built from TRBV11-2 and TRBJ2-3, with D hard to call. This TCR came from a human donor in a cohort sampled during active COVID-19. Material for sequencing was peripheral blood. CDR3 bases: TGTGCCAGCAGCTCGCAGGTTACTAGCACAGATACGCAGTATTTT. Translating it yields CASSSQVTSTDTQYF.